This is a list of T cell receptor beta chains from one sample in a study of naive and memory T cell subsets. Via MiXCR, TCRdb re-called the 5' RACE reads, giving one row per CDR3 protein. Of about 22,000 distinct CDR3 sequences in the sample, around 3.9% were seen once. The receptor set was obtained from a male donor in good health. CDR3s include the opening cysteine and the closing phenylalanine or tryptophan. The D gene is left open where the match is weak. The size field reads once, few, many or a size class.

>many|TRBJ2-5|TRBV29-1|-
CSVAGSLWETQYF
TGCAGCGTTGCTGGGAGTTTATGGGAGACCCAGTACTTC
>many|TRBJ1-5|TRBV12-5|-
CASDLDGNQPQHF
TGTGCTAGTGACTTGGACGGGAATCAGCCCCAGCATTTT
>many|TRBJ2-5|TRBV7-7|-
CASSHSGRAETQYF
TGTGCTAGCAGCCACAGCGGCAGGGCCGAGACCCAGTACTTC
>many|TRBJ2-7|TRBV6-5|TRBD2
CASSYSKFSGDASSYEQYF
TGTGCCAGCAGTTACTCCAAGTTCAGCGGGGATGCTAGCTCCTACGAGCAGTACTTC
>many|TRBJ2-3|TRBV6-2/TRBV6-3|TRBD1
CASSPPGTGVLDTQYF
TGTGCCAGCAGTCCCCCCGGGACAGGGGTCCTGGATACGCAGTATTTT
>many|TRBJ2-5|TRBV18|-
CASSDSTLETQYF
TGTGCCAGCTCCGACTCCACCCTGGAGACCCAGTACTTC
>few|TRBJ1-5|TRBV11-2|TRBD1
CASSQGQANQPQHF
TGTGCCAGCAGCCAGGGACAGGCCAATCAGCCCCAGCATTTT
>many|TRBJ2-3|TRBV6-2/TRBV6-3|-
CASSPRHLSTDTQYF
TGTGCCAGCAGTCCTAGACACCTTAGCACAGATACGCAGTATTTT
>many|TRBJ2-5|TRBV18|-
CASSPPRGRETQYF
TGTGCCAGCTCACCACCGAGGGGACGCGAGACCCAGTACTTC
>many|TRBJ2-5|TRBV29-1|-
CSVGGQGTTQYF
TGCAGCGTTGGAGGGCAGGGGACGACCCAGTACTTC
>many|TRBJ1-2|TRBV12-3/TRBV12-4|-
CASSTQGANYGYTF
TGTGCCAGCAGTACCCAGGGCGCTAACTATGGCTACACCTTC
>many|TRBJ2-2|TRBV6-5|TRBD1
CATAKDRGATGELFF
TGTGCCACGGCCAAAGACAGGGGTGCCACCGGGGAGCTGTTTTTT
>many|TRBJ2-7|TRBV6-2/TRBV6-3|-
CASIQGSGDGGYEQYF
TGTGCCAGCATCCAAGGGTCTGGGGACGGGGGCTACGAGCAGTACTTC
>many|TRBJ2-7|TRBV4-3|TRBD1
CASSRDRGYEQYF
TGCGCCAGCAGCCGAGACAGGGGTTACGAGCAGTACTTC
>many|TRBJ1-5|TRBV29-1|TRBD1
CSVRTGDQPQHF
TGCAGCGTTCGGACAGGGGATCAGCCCCAGCATTTT
>many|TRBJ1-4|TRBV20-1|TRBD1
CSAKAWGQGFEKLFF
TGCAGTGCAAAAGCTTGGGGACAGGGCTTTGAAAAACTGTTTTTT
>many|TRBJ2-3|TRBV2|-
CASSPRGTRWEAPSGTDTQYF
TGTGCCAGCAGTCCCAGGGGGACTAGGTGGGAGGCCCCGTCGGGCACAGATACGCAGTATTTT
>many|TRBJ1-4|TRBV3-1|-
CASSQVGGEKLFF
TGTGCCAGCAGCCAAGTGGGGGGTGAAAAACTGTTTTTT
>many|TRBJ1-2|TRBV28|TRBD1
CASRLVTGGGADYGYTF
TGTGCCAGCAGACTCGTCACCGGAGGGGGCGCGGACTATGGCTACACCTTC
>many|TRBJ2-7|TRBV7-8|-
CASSAGHDEQYF
TGTGCCAGCAGCGCGGGACACGACGAGCAGTACTTC
>many|TRBJ1-6|TRBV5-6|-
CASSLGQTNSPLHF
TGTGCCAGCAGCTTGGGCCAGACTAATTCACCCCTCCACTTT
>few|TRBJ1-6|TRBV6-5|-
CASSYGRENSPLNF
TGTGCCAGCAGTTATGGCAGGGAGAATTCACCCCTCAACTTT
>many|TRBJ2-7|TRBV7-9|TRBD2
CASSGGSSYEQYF
TGTGCCAGCAGCGGCGGGAGTTCCTACGAGCAGTACTTC
>many|TRBJ2-5|TRBV7-2|TRBD1
CASSSDRQETQYF
TGTGCCAGCAGCTCGGACAGGCAAGAGACCCAGTACTTC
>many|TRBJ2-5|TRBV29-1|-
CSGGVGQETQYF
TGCAGCGGGGGGGTCGGTCAAGAGACCCAGTACTTC
>medium-sized|TRBJ2-6|TRBV10-2|-
CASRDNSGANVLTF
TGCGCCAGCCGCGATAATTCTGGGGCCAACGTCCTGACTTTC
>many|TRBJ2-7|TRBV11-2|-
CASNTRQYEQYF
TGTGCCAGCAACACTCGACAGTACGAGCAGTACTTC
>few|TRBJ2-2|TRBV5-1|-
CASSLGHRDANTGELFF
TGCGCCAGCAGCCTAGGACACCGCGACGCGAACACCGGGGAGCTGTTTTTT
>many|TRBJ2-7|TRBV6-5|TRBD2
CASSVVGGSFGDEQYF
TGTGCCAGCAGCGTCGTTGGCGGGAGTTTTGGTGACGAGCAGTACTTC
>many|TRBJ2-1|TRBV12-3/TRBV12-4|TRBD2
CASSGLAVSYNEQFF
TGTGCCAGCAGTGGACTAGCGGTCTCCTACAATGAGCAGTTCTTC
>many|TRBJ1-5|TRBV16|-
CASSQMQGTNQPQHF
TGTGCCAGCAGCCAAATGCAGGGGACGAATCAGCCCCAGCATTTT
>many|TRBJ2-1|TRBV11-2|-
CASSLVGTSYNEQFF
TGTGCCAGCAGCTTAGTAGGGACCTCCTACAATGAGCAGTTCTTC
>medium-sized|TRBJ2-1|TRBV6-2/TRBV6-3|-
CASRPRLAKTTYNEQFF
TGTGCCAGCAGACCCCGGTTGGCAAAGACCACCTACAATGAGCAGTTCTTC
>many|TRBJ2-7|TRBV28|-
CASGSAPSLHEQYF
TGTGCCAGCGGAAGCGCGCCTAGTTTACACGAGCAGTACTTC